The T cell receptor (beta chain) described here comes from a study of blood T cell repertoires in COVID-19. The J segment lost 4 bases and the V segment lost 2 bases, leaving 9 bases of the junction unmatched. Per germline, CDR1 SGHKS and CDR2 YYEKEE (reference sequence). The CDR3 extends over 15 amino acids. Original processing notes: Nucleated cell counts were estimated from reference gene primer amplification. Clones were read by immunoSEQ multiplex PCR, and TCRdb kept only the in-frame ones, dropping some. V and J calls and clone size follow that table, whereas D and trimming were derived from the DNA. The sample includes about 110,000 clones, approximately 90% of them seen just once.

The V gene is TRBV5-5, the J gene TRBJ2-7; 7 bases match TRBD1. Sequencing was performed on peripheral blood. This sequence was found in a human donor in a cohort sampled during active COVID-19. Here the CDR3 reads CASSFGLAGGYEQYF. The DNA for the CDR3 is TGTGCCAGCAGCTTTGGTCTAGCAGGGGGATACGAGCAGTACTTC.